Listed below are T cell receptor beta chains from one sample, sequenced in a study of radiation and T cells in renal cell carcinoma. Profiling relied on immunoSEQ multiplex PCR, and the TCRdb table lists in-frame clones only, not all of them. The table records 70,000 to 100,000 clones, over 75% of them present only once. The sequencing here drew on blood, taken from a patient whose treatment included radiotherapy and nephrectomy. These receptor sequences come from a man aged 55 to 69 with renal cell carcinoma. CDR3s include the opening cysteine and the closing phenylalanine or tryptophan. The D gene is left open where the match is weak. The size of a clone is reported for some rows only, either as once, few or many, or as a class for expanded clones.

j_call | v_call | d_call | clone_size | cdr3_aa | cdr3_nt
TRBJ2-3 | TRBV19 | TRBD1 | . | CASRRDRGADTQYF | TGTGCCAGTAGGCGGGACAGGGGTGCAGATACGCAGTATTTT
TRBJ1-1 | TRBV30 | . | . | CAWSVGGGVTEAFF | TGTGCCTGGAGTGTAGGAGGGGGTGTTACTGAAGCTTTCTTT
TRBJ2-7 | TRBV10-1 | . | . | CASSAGGTYEQYF | TGCGCCAGCAGTGCGGGCGGGACCTACGAGCAGTACTTC
TRBJ1-1 | TRBV4-2 | TRBD1 | . | CASSQPTGTGTEAFF | TGTGCCAGCAGCCAACCGACAGGGACGGGCACTGAAGCTTTCTTT
TRBJ2-7 | TRBV29-1 | . | once | CSVLGTPTGGWAYEQYF | TGCAGCGTCCTAGGTACACCCACAGGAGGATGGGCTTACGAGCAGTACTTC
TRBJ2-3 | TRBV12-5 | . | . | CASGIVSRTPTTDTQYF | TGTGCTAGTGGAATAGTAAGCCGGACACCTACCACAGATACGCAGTATTTT
TRBJ2-7 | TRBV25-1 | . | once | CASSESRIRDYEQYF | TGTGCCAGCAGTGAATCGAGGATACGGGACTACGAGCAGTACTTC
TRBJ1-4 | TRBV15 | TRBD1 | . | CATSSDSGQDEKLFF | TGTGCCACCAGCAGCGACTCAGGACAGGATGAAAAACTGTTTTTT
TRBJ2-2 | TRBV9 | . | . | CASSVGDGSGELFF | TGTGCCAGCAGCGTAGGGGACGGTTCCGGGGAGCTGTTTTTT
TRBJ1-5 | TRBV7-2 | TRBD1 | few | CASSLGQGENQPQHF | TGTGCCAGCAGCTTAGGGCAGGGGGAGAATCAGCCCCAGCATTTT
TRBJ2-5 | TRBV25-1 | TRBD1 | few | CASSKTGGETQYF | TGTGCCAGCAGTAAAACAGGGGGAGAGACCCAGTACTTC
TRBJ1-3 | TRBV11-2 | . | . | CASSLLLGGSSGNTIYF | TGTGCCAGCAGCCTCTTGCTCGGGGGAAGTTCTGGAAACACCATATATTTT
TRBJ2-7 | TRBV30 | . | . | CAWSVGTGSYEQYF | TGTGCCTGGAGTGTGGGAACAGGGAGCTACGAGCAGTACTTC
TRBJ2-7 | TRBV10-3 | . | . | CAISGSQGEYEQYF | TGTGCCATCAGTGGTTCACAGGGCGAGTACGAGCAGTACTTC
TRBJ2-7 | TRBV27 | TRBD2 | . | CASSRLGLAGGRRTYEQYF | TGTGCCAGCAGCCGACTGGGGCTAGCGGGAGGGCGAAGGACCTACGAGCAGTACTTC
TRBJ2-1 | TRBV5-8 | TRBD2 | . | CASSRGVGSYNEQFF | TGTGCCAGCAGCCGGGGGGTCGGCTCCTACAATGAGCAGTTCTTC
TRBJ2-7 | TRBV9 | TRBD2 | . | CASSVRTSGGEQYF | TGTGCCAGCAGCGTTCGGACTAGCGGCGGGGAGCAGTACTTC
TRBJ2-1 | TRBV15 | TRBD2 | . | CATSRSGGLAGFNEQFF | TGTGCCACCAGCAGATCCGGGGGACTAGCGGGATTCAATGAGCAGTTCTTC
TRBJ2-5 | TRBV5-4 | TRBD2 | . | CASSLPILAGVEETQYF | TGTGCCAGCAGCTTGCCGATCTTAGCGGGAGTGGAAGAGACCCAGTACTTC
TRBJ2-3 | TRBV7-2 | TRBD2 | . | CASSSLQTSGSTDTQYF | TGTGCCAGCAGCTCATTACAAACTAGCGGGAGTACAGATACGCAGTATTTT
TRBJ2-7 | TRBV7-9 | TRBD2 | . | CASNPPGLASYEQYF | TGTGCCAGCAACCCCCCGGGACTAGCATCCTACGAGCAGTACTTC
TRBJ2-3 | TRBV5-5 | . | once | CASSQWEVPDTQYF | TGTGCCAGCAGTCAATGGGAGGTGCCAGATACGCAGTATTTT
TRBJ2-3 | TRBV5-1 | TRBD2 | . | CASSFPGLAGVGTDTQYF | TGCGCCAGCAGCTTCCCAGGACTAGCGGGAGTCGGCACAGATACGCAGTATTTT
TRBJ2-5 | TRBV2 | . | . | CASSAAQETQYF | TGTGCCAGCAGTGCCGCCCAAGAGACCCAGTACTTC
TRBJ2-2 | TRBV29-1 | TRBD1 | . | CSVQTGGGTGELFF | TGCAGCGTACAAACAGGGGGTGGAACCGGGGAGCTGTTTTTT
TRBJ1-1 | TRBV9 | TRBD1 | . | CASSLSGGNTEAFF | TGTGCCAGCAGCCTGTCAGGGGGGAACACTGAAGCTTTCTTT
TRBJ2-1 | TRBV2 | TRBD2 | . | CASSEAGLAGSSYNEQFF | TGTGCCAGCAGTGAAGCGGGACTAGCGGGCAGCTCCTACAATGAGCAGTTCTTC
TRBJ2-5 | TRBV9 | . | . | CASSVDGGKVETQYF | TGTGCCAGCAGCGTAGATGGGGGGAAGGTAGAGACCCAGTACTTC
TRBJ2-1 | TRBV6-1 | . | . | CASSEARIHNEQFF | TGTGCCAGCAGTGAAGCCAGGATCCACAATGAGCAGTTCTTC
TRBJ2-4 | TRBV4-1 | . | . | CASSQPSANIQYF | TGCGCCAGCAGCCAACCTAGCGCAAACATTCAGTACTTC
TRBJ2-7 | TRBV7-2 | TRBD2 | few | CASSLTIPGTSGSVYF | TGTGCCAGCAGCCTCACCATCCCCGGGACTAGTGGTTCGGTGTACTTC
TRBJ1-1 | TRBV29-1 | . | . | CSVGSGPNTEAFF | TGCAGCGTTGGTTCGGGTCCTAACACTGAAGCTTTCTTT
TRBJ2-1 | TRBV2 | TRBD2 | . | CASRRRTSGSSYNEQFF | TGTGCCAGCAGGCGACGAACTAGCGGGAGTTCCTACAATGAGCAGTTCTTC
TRBJ2-7 | TRBV18 | . | few | CASSPSGNEQYF | TGTGCCAGCTCACCTTCAGGGAACGAGCAGTACTTC
TRBJ2-7 | TRBV27 | . | . | CASSLLGDIHEQYF | TGTGCCAGCAGTTTATTGGGGGACATCCACGAGCAGTACTTC
TRBJ2-3 | TRBV10-1 | TRBD2 | . | CASSPNPLADASTDTQYF | TGCGCCAGCAGTCCAAACCCTCTAGCGGATGCTAGCACAGATACGCAGTATTTT
TRBJ1-5 | TRBV29-1 | TRBD1 | few | CSVRDRGGQPQHF | TGCAGCGTTCGGGACAGGGGAGGACAGCCCCAGCATTTT
TRBJ2-3 | TRBV4-3 | . | . | CASSQDLTPTDTQYF | TGCGCCAGCAGCCAAGATCTTACTCCCACAGATACGCAGTATTTT
TRBJ2-1 | TRBV6-5 | . | . | CASSYSNPSYNEQFF | TGTGCCAGCAGTTACTCCAACCCCTCCTACAATGAGCAGTTCTTC
TRBJ2-1 | TRBV5-7 | TRBD2 | . | CASSAGTSGRMDEQFF | TGTGCCAGCAGCGCCGGGACTAGCGGGAGGATGGATGAGCAGTTCTTC
TRBJ2-1 | TRBV9 | TRBD2 | . | CASSPSSGNSNEQFF | TGTGCCAGCAGCCCTTCTAGCGGGAACTCCAATGAGCAGTTCTTC
TRBJ2-6 | TRBV7-2 | . | few | CASSLLGLPGANVLTF | TGTGCCAGCAGCTTACTGGGACTCCCTGGGGCCAACGTCCTGACTTTC
TRBJ2-7 | TRBV5-4 | TRBD2 | . | CASSLGPAGGPYEQYF | TGTGCCAGCAGCTTGGGTCCAGCGGGAGGGCCATACGAGCAGTACTTC
TRBJ1-5 | TRBV10-2 | . | . | CANKRSGDRAQPQHF | TGCGCCAACAAAAGATCTGGCGATCGGGCCCAGCCCCAGCATTTT
TRBJ1-1 | TRBV27 | TRBD1 | . | CASSSTGMNTEAFF | TGTGCCAGCAGTTCGACAGGGATGAACACTGAAGCTTTCTTT
TRBJ2-1 | TRBV6-4 | TRBD1 | . | CASSPGTGSYNEQFF | TGTGCCAGCAGTCCCGGGACAGGGTCCTACAATGAGCAGTTCTTC
TRBJ1-1 | TRBV19 | . | few | CASSSGLMNTEAFF | TGTGCCAGTAGTAGTGGATTGATGAACACTGAAGCTTTCTTT
TRBJ2-1 | TRBV5-4 | TRBD2 | . | CASSSTKNLQGLAGTNEQFF | TGTGCCAGCAGCTCAACAAAAAATCTCCAAGGACTAGCGGGAACTAATGAGCAGTTCTTC
TRBJ1-4 | TRBV2 | . | . | CASSFARLNEKLFF | TGTGCCAGCAGTTTTGCTCGACTCAATGAAAAACTGTTTTTT
TRBJ2-3 | TRBV6-5 | TRBD1 | . | CASSYGVGTGEDTQYF | TGTGCCAGCAGTTACGGGGTTGGGACAGGGGAGGATACGCAGTATTTT
TRBJ2-3 | TRBV5-1 | . | . | CASSLKIQGADTQYF | TGCGCCAGCAGCTTAAAGATCCAGGGTGCAGATACGCAGTATTTT
TRBJ1-1 | TRBV5-1 | TRBD1 | once | CASSFLGGTGLSNTEAFF | TGCGCCAGCAGCTTTTTGGGTGGGACAGGACTCTCGAACACTGAAGCTTTCTTT
TRBJ1-3 | TRBV19 | . | . | CASSRTDSGNTIYF | TGTGCCAGTAGTAGGACAGACTCTGGAAACACCATATATTTT
TRBJ1-4 | TRBV30 | . | . | CAWSKGLGGNEKLFF | TGTGCCTGGAGTAAAGGCCTCGGGGGGAATGAAAAACTGTTTTTT